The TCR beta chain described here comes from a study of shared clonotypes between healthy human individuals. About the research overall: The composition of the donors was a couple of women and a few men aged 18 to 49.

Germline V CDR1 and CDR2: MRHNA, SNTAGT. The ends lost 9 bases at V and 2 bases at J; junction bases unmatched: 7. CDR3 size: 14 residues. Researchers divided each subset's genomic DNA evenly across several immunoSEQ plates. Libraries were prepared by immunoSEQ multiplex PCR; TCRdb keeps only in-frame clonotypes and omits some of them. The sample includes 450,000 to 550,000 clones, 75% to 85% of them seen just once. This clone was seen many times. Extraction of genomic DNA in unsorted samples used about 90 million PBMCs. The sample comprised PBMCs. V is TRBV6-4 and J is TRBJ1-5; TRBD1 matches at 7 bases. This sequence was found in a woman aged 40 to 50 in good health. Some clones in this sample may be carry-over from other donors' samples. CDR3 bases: TGTGCCAGGACATCCGACAGGGGCAATCAGCCCCAGCATTTT. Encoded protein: CARTSDRGNQPQHF.